The T cell receptor beta chain described here comes from a study of neurological immune-mediated disorders. Study findings and constraints: Neither clinical nor MRI features were found to be associated with the multiple sclerosis repertoire cluster. None of the CDR3 amino acid sequences in expanded clones turned up in more than one subject, which points to private repertoires in all groups.

This clonotype was found many times. Its antigen is unknown. There are 15 residues in the CDR3. Germline CDR1 reads MNHNY; CDR2 reads SVGAGI (reference sequence). V shed 2 bases and J shed 2 bases, with 13 bases lying between them. Over 200 million TCR-beta sequences from 15-18 subjects were obtained in each sequencing run. From the 5' RACE reads, TCRdb called clonotypes with MiXCR, one entry per CDR3 protein. The sample holds tens of thousands of distinct CDR3 sequences, approximately 5.8% seen once. The sample taken for sequencing was CD4+ T cells from blood. The receptor was isolated from a woman aged 18-29 years with multiple sclerosis. The chain couples TRBV6-6 to TRBJ2-7; D unresolved. The CDR3 DNA reads as TGTGCCAGCAGTTACGGTCGCCCCACGGCCTACGAGCAGTACGTC. It specifies CASSYGRPTAYEQYV.